These T cell receptor beta chains were read from a single sample in a study of cytomegalovirus exposure and HLA in healthy donors. Here immunoSEQ multiplex PCR was the method, and the copy in TCRdb shows in-frame clones only, minus some. The data contain some 150,000 clones, roughly 78% of them seen just once; the ten biggest clones take up 3%. Sequenced: PBMCs. The receptors derive from a man between 40 and 49 years old in good health and CMV-seropositive. Both conserved end residues are part of each CDR3. The D gene is left open where the match is weak. Size tells how often a clone was seen (once, few, many) or the class of an expanded clone, and some rows leave it out.

J | size | V | D | CDR3 | DNA
TRBJ2-7 | NA | TRBV6-5 | TRBD1 | CASSYSYRGNYEQYF | TGTGCCAGCAGTTACTCGTACAGGGGGAACTACGAGCAGTACTTC
TRBJ2-1 | NA | TRBV7-2 | NA | CASSYLGDNEQFF | TGTGCCAGCAGCTATCTCGGGGACAATGAGCAGTTCTTC
TRBJ2-7 | NA | TRBV6-1 | NA | CASTEQSHYEQYF | TGTGCCAGCACAGAACAATCCCACTACGAGCAGTACTTC
TRBJ2-4 | NA | TRBV6-5 | NA | CASSRLGVENIQYF | TGTGCCAGCAGTCGGCTAGGGGTCGAAAACATTCAGTACTTC
TRBJ1-1 | NA | TRBV18 | NA | CASSSDPGGTEAFF | TGTGCCAGCTCATCCGACCCGGGGGGAACTGAAGCTTTCTTT
TRBJ2-7 | NA | TRBV25-1 | TRBD2 | CASSPSGRRYEQYF | TGTGCCAGCAGTCCGAGCGGGAGGCGTTACGAGCAGTACTTC
TRBJ2-1 | NA | TRBV27 | NA | CASSFPTGSSYNEQFF | TGTGCCAGCAGTTTCCCTACAGGGAGCTCCTACAATGAGCAGTTCTTC
TRBJ2-7 | NA | TRBV6-9 | NA | CASSYQGSSEQYF | TGTGCCAGCAGTTACCAGGGGTCTAGCGAGCAGTACTTC
TRBJ2-7 | few | TRBV27 | NA | CASSLRGRGDEQYF | TGTGCCAGCAGTTTGAGGGGGAGAGGCGACGAGCAGTACTTC
TRBJ2-7 | once | TRBV28 | TRBD2 | CASSPSGRSYEQYF | TGTGCCAGCAGTCCTAGCGGGCGCTCCTACGAGCAGTACTTC
TRBJ2-1 | NA | TRBV19 | TRBD2 | CASSIGAGDEQFF | TGTGCCAGTAGTATAGGCGCGGGAGATGAGCAGTTCTTC
TRBJ1-1 | NA | TRBV5-6 | NA | CASSFRVTQLMNTEAFF | TGTGCCAGCAGCTTTCGCGTAACACAGTTAATGAACACTGAAGCTTTCTTT
TRBJ1-4 | NA | TRBV7-9 | NA | CSSGSSPNEKLFF | TGTTCCAGCGGCTCCAGTCCTAATGAAAAACTGTTTTTT
TRBJ1-1 | NA | TRBV29-1 | NA | CSVGQFNTEAFF | TGCAGCGTTGGACAGTTCAACACTGAAGCTTTCTTT
TRBJ1-4 | NA | TRBV19 | TRBD1 | CASNYRGREKLFF | TGTGCCAGTAACTACAGGGGGCGCGAAAAACTGTTTTTT
TRBJ1-1 | NA | TRBV14 | NA | CASSQDLGNLLGVEAFF | TGTGCCAGCAGCCAAGATCTGGGGAACCTCCTCGGGGTTGAAGCTTTCTTT
TRBJ1-2 | NA | TRBV19 | NA | CASTPLPVTGGYTF | TGTGCCAGTACCCCCCTCCCGGTTACTGGTGGCTACACCTTC
TRBJ1-2 | NA | TRBV10-3 | NA | CAISESADGYTF | TGTGCCATCAGTGAGTCGGCAGATGGCTACACCTTC
TRBJ2-6 | once | TRBV18 | NA | CASSPTQIGGTGANVLTF | TGTGCCAGCTCACCAACTCAGATAGGAGGCACTGGGGCCAACGTCCTGACTTTC
TRBJ2-5 | NA | TRBV7-9 | NA | CASSLVSSVQETQYF | TGTGCCAGCAGCTTAGTTTCTAGCGTCCAAGAGACCCAGTACTTC
TRBJ2-1 | NA | TRBV6-5 | TRBD2 | CASSYYPGLAGDKQFF | TGTGCCAGCAGTTATTACCCGGGACTAGCCGGGGATAAGCAGTTCTTC
TRBJ2-2 | NA | TRBV7-9 | TRBD2 | CASSPGTSVTGELFF | TGTGCCAGCAGCCCCGGGACTAGCGTTACCGGGGAGCTGTTTTTT
TRBJ2-2 | NA | TRBV5-1 | TRBD1 | CASSTGQEESKTGELFF | TGCGCCAGCAGCACGGGACAGGAAGAGTCCAAAACCGGGGAGCTGTTTTTT
TRBJ2-2 | NA | TRBV5-6 | NA | CASSLGTRSGTGELFF | TGTGCCAGCAGCTTGGGTACTCGGAGCGGGACCGGGGAGCTGTTTTTT
TRBJ1-5 | NA | TRBV6-1 | NA | CASSLGVSNQPQHF | TGTGCCAGCAGTTTAGGGGTTAGCAATCAGCCCCAGCATTTT
TRBJ2-7 | NA | TRBV30 | NA | CAWSFGGYEQYF | TGTGCCTGGAGTTTCGGGGGCTACGAGCAGTACTTC
TRBJ2-2 | few | TRBV19 | TRBD2 | CASSVGLAGGLNTGELFF | TGTGCCAGTAGTGTGGGACTAGCGGGAGGACTTAACACCGGGGAGCTGTTTTTT
TRBJ2-1 | NA | TRBV19 | TRBD2 | CASSLPGWSGRFLDEQFF | TGTGCCAGTAGTCTTCCCGGGTGGAGCGGGAGATTTCTGGATGAGCAGTTCTTC
TRBJ2-1 | once | TRBV9 | NA | CASSVADEQFF | TGTGCCAGCAGCGTAGCGGATGAGCAGTTCTTC
TRBJ1-2 | NA | TRBV6-5 | NA | CASSFLAGDYGYTF | TGTGCCAGCAGTTTTCTCGCGGGGGACTATGGCTACACCTTC
TRBJ1-5 | few | TRBV6-5 | NA | CASSRNRESNQPQHF | TGTGCCAGCAGTCGTAACAGGGAAAGCAATCAGCCCCAGCATTTT
TRBJ2-5 | few | TRBV19 | TRBD2 | CASSGLLAEETQYF | TGTGCCAGTAGTGGGCTTCTAGCGGAAGAGACCCAGTACTTC
TRBJ1-1 | NA | TRBV19 | TRBD1 | CASSTADRENTEAFF | TGTGCCAGTAGTACCGCCGACAGGGAGAACACTGAAGCTTTCTTT
TRBJ2-3 | NA | TRBV5-1 | TRBD1 | CASSLASGTGLDTQYF | TGCGCCAGCAGCTTGGCGTCCGGGACAGGGTTGGATACGCAGTATTTT
TRBJ1-2 | NA | TRBV19 | NA | CASSTTGYYGYTF | TGTGCCAGTAGTACGACGGGGTACTATGGCTACACCTTC
TRBJ2-1 | NA | TRBV2 | TRBD2 | CATSLLAGGPSEQFF | TGTGCCACCAGCTTATTAGCGGGAGGGCCGAGTGAGCAGTTCTTC
TRBJ2-2 | NA | TRBV19 | TRBD2 | CASSIDQLAGGPDTGELFF | TGTGCCAGTAGTATAGATCAACTAGCGGGAGGGCCGGACACCGGGGAGCTGTTTTTT
TRBJ2-3 | once | TRBV4-1 | TRBD2 | CASSQPNTSGRKATQYF | TGCGCCAGCAGCCAACCAAATACTAGCGGGAGAAAAGCTACGCAGTATTTT
TRBJ2-3 | once | TRBV11-1 | TRBD2 | CASSPGGEDTQYF | TGTGCCAGCAGCCCGGGAGGGGAGGACACGCAGTATTTT
TRBJ2-5 | once | TRBV5-6 | NA | CASSLAFGSQETQYF | TGTGCCAGCAGCTTGGCCTTTGGCAGTCAAGAGACCCAGTACTTC
TRBJ1-1 | NA | TRBV15 | NA | CATSRLSGAETEAFF | TGTGCCACCAGCAGACTCTCGGGAGCGGAGACTGAAGCTTTCTTT
TRBJ2-2 | NA | TRBV11-2 | TRBD1 | CASRPRDRGGTGELFF | TGTGCCAGCAGACCCCGAGACAGGGGGGGCACCGGGGAGCTGTTTTTT
TRBJ1-4 | NA | TRBV9 | TRBD1 | CASSPRGQGATNEKLFF | TGTGCCAGCAGCCCGCGGGGGCAGGGGGCGACTAATGAAAAACTGTTTTTT
TRBJ2-3 | NA | TRBV9 | TRBD2 | CASSVEGGSKDTQYF | TGTGCCAGCAGCGTAGAAGGCGGGAGTAAGGATACGCAGTATTTT
TRBJ2-7 | NA | TRBV7-9 | NA | CSSSPTAYEQYF | TGTTCCAGCAGCCCGACAGCGTACGAGCAGTACTTC
TRBJ2-3 | NA | TRBV7-2 | TRBD2 | CASSLASGRAADTQYF | TGTGCCAGCAGCTTAGCATCCGGGAGGGCCGCAGATACGCAGTATTTT
TRBJ2-5 | NA | TRBV5-1 | TRBD2 | CASSLGLAGGRETQYF | TGCGCCAGCAGCTTGGGACTAGCGGGAGGAAGGGAGACCCAGTACTTC
TRBJ1-1 | NA | TRBV7-2 | TRBD1 | CASSPWDRGTEAFF | TGTGCCAGCAGCCCTTGGGACAGGGGCACTGAAGCTTTCTTT
TRBJ1-2 | NA | TRBV6-5 | TRBD1 | CASRSGDRAGGYTF | TGTGCCAGCAGGTCTGGGGACAGGGCAGGGGGCTACACCTTC
TRBJ2-2 | once | TRBV5-1 | TRBD2 | CASSAGGTGELFF | TGCGCCAGCAGCGCCGGGGGGACCGGGGAGCTGTTTTTT
TRBJ2-5 | NA | TRBV27 | NA | CASSSTTDGETQYF | TGTGCCAGCAGTTCCACGACTGACGGAGAGACCCAGTACTTC
TRBJ2-4 | NA | TRBV30 | NA | CAWSRTRKNIQYF | TGTGCCTGGAGTCGTACCAGAAAGAACATTCAGTACTTC
TRBJ1-5 | NA | TRBV6-4 | NA | CAREGASNQPQHF | TGTGCCCGAGAAGGAGCTAGCAATCAGCCCCAGCATTTT
TRBJ2-3 | NA | TRBV18 | TRBD2 | CASSPQGLAWGTDTQYF | TGTGCCAGCTCACCCCAGGGACTAGCGTGGGGCACAGATACGCAGTATTTT
TRBJ1-2 | NA | TRBV10-1 | NA | CASSESRQGNGYTF | TGCGCCAGCAGTGAGTCTCGGCAGGGGAACGGCTACACCTTC